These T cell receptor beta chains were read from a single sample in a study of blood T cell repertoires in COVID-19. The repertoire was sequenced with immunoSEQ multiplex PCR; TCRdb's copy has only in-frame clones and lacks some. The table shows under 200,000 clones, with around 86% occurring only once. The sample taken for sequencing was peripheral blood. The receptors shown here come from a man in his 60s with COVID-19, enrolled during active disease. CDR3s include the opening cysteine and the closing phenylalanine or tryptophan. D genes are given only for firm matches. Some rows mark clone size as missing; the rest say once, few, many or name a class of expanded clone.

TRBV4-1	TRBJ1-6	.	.	TGCGCCAGCAGCCAAGACCGGGCCAGGCGGGGTTCACCCCTCCACTTT	CASSQDRARRGSPLHF
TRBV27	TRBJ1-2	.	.	TGTGCCAGCAGTTCAGACAGTCGCTATGGCTACACCTTC	CASSSDSRYGYTF
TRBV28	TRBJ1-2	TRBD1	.	TGTGCCAGCAGGACAGGGACATATGGCTACACCTTC	CASRTGTYGYTF
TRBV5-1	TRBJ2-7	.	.	TGCGCCAGCAGCTATTCAACAGGGCAGATCTACGAGCAGTACTTC	CASSYSTGQIYEQYF
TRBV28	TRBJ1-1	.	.	TGTGCCAGCAGTTTGGCCCGGGTCCGGGGCACTGAAGCTTTCTTT	CASSLARVRGTEAFF
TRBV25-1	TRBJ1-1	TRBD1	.	TGTGCCAGCAGCAGCAGGGGGATGAACACTGAAGCTTTCTTT	CASSSRGMNTEAFF
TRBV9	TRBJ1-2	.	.	TGTGCCAGCAGCGTAGGCACAGGGCCCTATGGCTACACCTTC	CASSVGTGPYGYTF
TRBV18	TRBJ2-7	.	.	TGTGCCAGCTCACCCTCGACAGGAGCCTACGAGCAGTACTTC	CASSPSTGAYEQYF
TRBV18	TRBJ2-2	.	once	TGTGCCAGCTCACCTATAGCGATCGGGGAGCTGTTTTTT	CASSPIAIGELFF
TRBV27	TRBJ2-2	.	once	TGTGCCAGCATTCCCAGGGGACCCCGAGGGGGAGGGGTTTTGACCGGGGAGCTGTTTTTT	CASIPRGPRGGGVLTGELFF
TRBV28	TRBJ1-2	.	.	TGTGCCAGCCACGAAAGCCGGGACATCTATGGCTACACCTTC	CASHESRDIYGYTF
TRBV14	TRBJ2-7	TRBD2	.	TGTGCCAGCAGCCAAGCTGGGGGGCTAGCGGGAGTTTCCTACGAGCAGTACTTC	CASSQAGGLAGVSYEQYF
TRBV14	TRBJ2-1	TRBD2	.	TGTGCCAGCAGCCAAGAACTAGCGGGAAGCTATGAGCAGTTCTTC	CASSQELAGSYEQFF
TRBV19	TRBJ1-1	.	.	TGTGCCAGTAGTATACCCGGGAGCACACGGGGGGGAGCTTTCTTT	CASSIPGSTRGGAFF
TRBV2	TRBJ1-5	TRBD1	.	TGTGCCAGCAGTCCCGGGACAGGGATGTTCTATCAGCCCCAGCATTTT	CASSPGTGMFYQPQHF
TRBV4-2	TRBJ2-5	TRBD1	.	TGTGCCAGCAGCCAAGGAGGGTCCCGGGACAGGGTTGAGACCCAGTACTTC	CASSQGGSRDRVETQYF
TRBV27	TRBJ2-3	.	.	TGTGCCAGCAGTTTATACCCCTTTTCGGTCAGAGGGCCGGCCGCAAGCACAGATACGCAGTATTTT	CASSLYPFSVRGPAASTDTQYF
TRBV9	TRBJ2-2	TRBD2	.	TGTGCCAGCAGCGTAATGGCTAGCGGGAGTACCGGGGAGCTGTTTTTT	CASSVMASGSTGELFF
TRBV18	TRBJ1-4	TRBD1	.	TGTGCCAGCTCACGCGAAGCTCGGGACAGAGAAAAACTGTTTTTT	CASSREARDREKLFF
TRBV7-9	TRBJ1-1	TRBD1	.	TGTGCCAGCAGACCCCAGGGGGCGGGTACTGAAGCTTTCTTT	CASRPQGAGTEAFF
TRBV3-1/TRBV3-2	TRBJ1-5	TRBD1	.	TGTGCCAGCAGCCTATGGACAGGGGTTGCTCAGCCCCAGCATTTT	CASSLWTGVAQPQHF
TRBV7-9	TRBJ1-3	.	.	TGTGCCAGCAGCTTTCGTAGCGGTGGCAGCTCTGGAAACACCATATATTTT	CASSFRSGGSSGNTIYF
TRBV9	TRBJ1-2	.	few	TGTGCCAGCAGCGAATTGACAGTACCCAATGGCTACACCTTC	CASSELTVPNGYTF
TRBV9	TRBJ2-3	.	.	TGTGCCAGCAGCGTAGATGCGGGGTTAGGCACAGATACGCAGTATTTT	CASSVDAGLGTDTQYF
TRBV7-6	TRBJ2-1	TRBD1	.	TGTGCCAGCAGTTCACAGGGGGCCCTCTACAATGAGCAGTTCTTC	CASSSQGALYNEQFF
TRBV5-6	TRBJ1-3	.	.	TGTGCCAGCAGCCCGGGACAAACTGGAAACACCATATATTTT	CASSPGQTGNTIYF
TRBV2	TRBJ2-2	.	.	TGTGCCAGCACCCGGACAGCGATAAAAAACACCGGGGAGCTGTTTTTT	CASTRTAIKNTGELFF
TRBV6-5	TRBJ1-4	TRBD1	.	TGTGCCAGCAGGCAGACAGGGGGAGGAGAAAAACTGTTTTTT	CASRQTGGGEKLFF
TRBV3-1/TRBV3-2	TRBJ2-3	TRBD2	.	TGTGCCAGCAGCCGTAGCGGGAGTAGGGATACGCAGTATTTT	CASSRSGSRDTQYF
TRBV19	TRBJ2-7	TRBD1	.	TGTGCCAGTAGCGGGACAGGGGGTTGGTACGAGCAGTACTTC	CASSGTGGWYEQYF
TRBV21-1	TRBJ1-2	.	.	TGTGCCAGCAGCCTCGAGGTGGGGCCGAGAGGCGGATATCGCTACACCTTC	CASSLEVGPRGGYRYTF
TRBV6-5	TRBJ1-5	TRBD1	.	TGTGCCAGCAAGGGACAGGGGGCGGGGGGTCAGCCCCAGCATTTT	CASKGQGAGGQPQHF
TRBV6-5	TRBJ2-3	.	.	TGTGCCAGCAGCCCAGGATCTAGCGCCGCTACGCAGTATTTT	CASSPGSSAATQYF
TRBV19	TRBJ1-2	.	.	TGTGCCACCTTCGCCCAATCGGGCTATGGCTACACCTTC	CATFAQSGYGYTF
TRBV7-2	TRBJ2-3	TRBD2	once	TGTGCCAGCAGCTCGACTAGCGGGGGGGCGAAAGATACGCAGTATTTT	CASSSTSGGAKDTQYF
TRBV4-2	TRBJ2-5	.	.	TGTGCCAGCAGCCAACAGGACGGGGTGGGCGAGACCCAGTACTTC	CASSQQDGVGETQYF
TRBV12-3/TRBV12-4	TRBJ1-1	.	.	TGTGCCAGTAGGGGGAGTGGTGAAGCTTTCTTT	CASRGSGEAFF